Each of the 26 T cell receptor beta chains below was sequenced from the same sample in a study of blood T cells in healthy people across ages. Combining a sample-barcoded 5' primer with a J-beta primer mix, a second PCR ran for roughly 6 to 12 cycles. Each CDR3 protein is one row after TCRdb ran MiXCR on the 5' RACE reads. The sample has 550,000 to 800,000 distinct CDR3 sequences, approximately 21% seen once. Sequenced: blood. The receptors here all came from a man aged 65-85 years in good health.

The genes are TRBV6-6 and TRBJ2-5; TRBD2 matches at 10 bases. Germline V CDR1 and CDR2: MNHNY, SVGAGI (reference sequence). The CDR3 spans 14 residues. V lost 8 bases, J lost 2 bases, and 5 bases stayed unmatched. CDR3 region: CASCETSGQETQYF. The CDR3 DNA is TGTGCCAGCTGCGAGACTAGCGGGCAAGAGACCCAGTACTTC.

This clonotype occurred a few times. The chain joins TRBV4-2 to TRBJ2-7, with D hard to call. V lost 0 bases and J 6 bases, leaving 9 bases between the germline ends. Per germline, CDR1 LGHNA and CDR2 YNFKEQ. There are 13 residues in the CDR3. CDR3 in DNA: TGTGCCAGCAGCCAAGATCTCAGGCTCGAGCAGTACTTC. It translates to CASSQDLRLEQYF.

A few counts support this clonotype. The chain recombines TRBV7-9 with TRBJ2-7, with 9 bases matching TRBD1. The CDR3 contains 13 residues. J was trimmed by 6 bases and V by 6 bases; bases with no gene match: 6. Germline-derived CDR1 and CDR2 are SEHNR and FQNEAQ (reference sequence). CDR3 sequence: CASRDRGDGEQYF. The CDR3 bases are TGTGCCAGCAGGGACAGGGGTGATGGCGAGCAGTACTTC.

The chain employs TRBV5-1 and TRBJ2-1; 7 bases align to TRBD2. CDR3 length: 16 amino acids. CDR1 is SGHRS and CDR2 is YFSETQ in the germline V gene. Germline trimming cut 0 bases from V and 2 bases from J; bases unmatched to any gene: 5. The CDR3 region is CASSLVFAGAYNEQFF. CDR3 in DNA: TGCGCCAGCAGCTTGGTTTTCGCGGGAGCCTACAATGAGCAGTTCTTC.

This clonotype occurred a few times. The rearrangement uses TRBV20-1 and TRBJ2-3; D may be TRBD2 (7 bases). Germline assignment: CDR1 DFQATT and CDR2 SNEGSKA (reference sequence). The V end lost 0 bases, the J end lost 5 bases, and 15 bases lay between the germline ends. The CDR3 runs to 15 residues. CDR3 loop: CSAREASGGGDTQYF. CDR3 DNA: TGCAGTGCTAGAGAGGCTAGCGGAGGGGGAGATACGCAGTATTTT.

The chain joins TRBV20-1 to TRBJ1-5; 7 bases agree with TRBD1. CDR1 and CDR2 (germline): DFQATT, SNEGSKA (reference sequence). V was pared by 5 bases and J by 2 bases, with 6 bases of the junction left unmatched. There are 14 residues in the CDR3. As DNA, the CDR3 is TGCAGTGCTTTACTCGGGACAGGCAATCAGCCCCAGCATTTT. It codes for CSALLGTGNQPQHF.

V gene TRBV5-1 combines with J gene TRBJ2-1; D uncertain. Germline V CDR1 and CDR2: SGHRS, YFSETQ. This CDR3 contains 15 residues. Trimming removed 1 base from V and 5 bases from J, with 13 bases in between. This chain's CDR3 is CASSLMGSRDNEQFF. CDR3 coding DNA: TGCGCCAGCAGCTTGATGGGCTCAAGGGACAATGAGCAGTTCTTC.

The chain joins TRBV5-1 to TRBJ2-7, with no clear D. Between the trimmed V and J ends, which lost 5 bases and 6 bases, there was a span of 18 bases. The CDR3 is 14 amino acids. Per germline, CDR1 SGHRS and CDR2 YFSETQ. In nucleotides, the CDR3 is TGCGCCAGCAGTCCCCCGCTGCCCCGCGGCGAGCAGTACTTC. Amino acid sequence: CASSPPLPRGEQYF.

This sequence joins TRBV3-1 and TRBJ2-2, with 13 bases identical to TRBD2. Germline V gene lookup returns CDR1 LGHDT and CDR2 YNNKEL (reference sequence). V was pared by 2 bases and J by 7 bases, with 1 base of the junction left unmatched. CDR3 length equals 15 residues. CDR3 protein: CASSQTSGRVGELFF. CDR3 in DNA: TGTGCCAGCAGCCAAACTAGCGGGAGGGTCGGGGAGCTGTTTTTT.

This clonotype was recorded a few times. The DNA of the CDR3 is TGTGCCAGCAGTGAATATGGAGGTGCAGGGTCGCGGGAGACCCAGTACTTC. Protein product: CASSEYGGAGSRETQYF. This sequence joins TRBV25-1 and TRBJ2-1, with D perhaps assigned TRBD1 or TRBD2 (5 bases each). Near its end, the DNA agrees better with TRBJ2-5, so the J call may be wrong. The length of the CDR3 is 17 residues. Germline V gives CDR1 MGHDK, CDR2 SYGVNS.

V gene TRBV20-1 combines with J gene TRBJ2-7, with unresolved D. The CDR3 is 11 residues long. Germline CDR1 is DFQATT and CDR2 is SNEGSKA (reference sequence). CDR3 in DNA: TGCTCGGTCCAGGAAGTCCACGAGCAGTACTTC. Amino acid sequence: CSVQEVHEQYF.

On this clonotype: A junction end diverges from the germline sequence, so it may reflect a read error. The chain uses TRBV11-2 and TRBJ2-7, with D possibly TRBD2 on 6 matching bases. The J call may not be correct, given that the DNA end is closer to TRBJ2-1. The germline gives CDR1 SGHAT, CDR2 FQNNGV. There are 12 residues in the CDR3. CDR3 region: CASSQDYHEQFF. CDR3 nucleotides: TGTGCCAGCAGCCAGGACTACCATGAGCAGTTCTTC.

Ten or more counts support this clonotype. The genes are TRBV7-2 and TRBJ1-4; tentatively, D is TRBD1 (6 bases). Germline V gene data show CDR1 as SGHTA and CDR2 as FQGNSA. The CDR3 is 14 residues long. The V and J ends lost 2 bases and 3 bases respectively, with 7 bases between them. CDR3 protein: CASSLRGANEKLFF. CDR3 DNA: TGTGCCAGCAGCTTAAGGGGGGCTAATGAAAAACTGTTTTTT.

The chain has TRBV2 and TRBJ1-1; D not resolved. Trimming shortened V by 6 bases and J by 0 bases, and 14 bases separated the two germline ends. CDR3 length: 15 residues. CDR1 is SNHLY and CDR2 is FYNNEI in the germline V gene. The CDR3 here is CASRQQIRLNTEAFF. The CDR3 DNA follows: TGTGCCAGCAGGCAGCAGATACGGTTGAACACTGAAGCTTTCTTT. Variable domain in full (rest from reference TRBV2 and TRBJ1-1): EPEVTQTPSHQVTQMGQEVILRCVPISNHLYFYWYRQILGQKVEFLVSFYNNEISEKSEIFDDQFSVERPDGSNFTLKIRSTKLEDSAMYFCASRQQIRLNTEAFFGQGTRLTVV.

This sequence joins TRBV12-3 or TRBV12-4 and TRBJ1-4, with D unclear. The CDR3 consists of 14 residues. The V end lost 8 bases, the J end lost 4 bases, and 14 bases lay between the germline ends. CDR3 DNA: TGTGCCAGCCTCGTCTCTCCCCATAATGAAAAACTGTTTTTT. Protein sequence: CASLVSPHNEKLFF.

This clonotype was seen at least ten times. V gene TRBV20-1 combines with J gene TRBJ1-4, with 7 bases aligning to TRBD1. With V trimmed by 6 bases and J by 7 bases, 5 bases remained unmatched. The CDR3 runs 12 residues. The germline V gene encodes CDR1 DFQATT and CDR2 SNEGSKA (reference sequence). The CDR3 DNA sequence: TGCAGTGCAAGACAGGGTGGTGAAAAACTGTTTTTT. Translating it yields CSARQGGEKLFF.

This clonotype was seen at least ten times. The chain uses TRBV14 and TRBJ1-1; unclear D gene. This CDR3 comprises 11 residues. Trimming removed 6 bases from V and 2 bases from J, with 4 bases in between. Per germline, CDR1 SGHDN and CDR2 FVKESK. The CDR3 loop is CASRANTEAFF. Written as DNA, the CDR3 is TGTGCCAGCAGAGCCAACACTGAAGCTTTCTTT. Combining the CDR3 with reference TRBV14 and TRBJ1-1 gives the whole variable domain EAGVTQFPSHSVIEKGQTVTLRCDPISGHDNLYWYRRVMGKEIKFLLHFVKESKQDESGMPNNRFLAERTGGTYSTLKVQPAELEDSGVYFCASRANTEAFFGQGTRLTVV.

This clonotype has a count of ten or more. This chain uses TRBV7-6 with TRBJ2-1; the match to TRBD2 covers 8 bases. The V and J ends lost 4 bases and 1 base, in that order; junction bases with no gene match: 9. The CDR3 has 17 residues. Germline CDR1 reads SGHVS; CDR2 reads FNYEAQ. The CDR3 DNA sequence: TGTGCCAGCAGCTCGCTTTCCACTAGCGGTTCCTACAATGAGCAGTTCTTC. Translating gives CASSSLSTSGSYNEQFF. Looking up the rest from reference TRBV7-6 and TRBJ2-1 gives the full variable domain: GAGVSQSPRYKVTKRGQDVALRCDPISGHVSLYWYRQALGQGPEFLTYFNYEAQQDKSGLPNDRFSAERPEGSISTLTIQRTEQRDSAMYRCASSSLSTSGSYNEQFFGPGTRLTVL.

This clonotype was observed at least ten times. This chain connects TRBV10-3 to TRBJ2-7, with a tentative D call TRBD2 (6 bases). CDR1 ENHRY and CDR2 SYGVKD come from the germline V gene. This CDR3 region has 14 residues. Trimming left V 10 bases short and J 1 base short, with 17 bases between. The CDR3 region has the DNA TGTGCCAGTGGCCAAATGGGGGGTTCCTACGAGCAGTACTTC. Amino acid sequence: CASGQMGGSYEQYF.

This rearrangement joins TRBV12-3 or TRBV12-4 to TRBJ1-1; maybe TRBD1 (5 bases). V dropped 3 bases and J dropped 10 bases, with 12 bases sitting between them. CDR3 size: 12 residues. The CDR3 DNA reads as TGTGCCAGCAGTTTCTGGGGGGAGAGAGCTTTCTTT. Protein: CASSFWGERAFF.

The gene calls are TRBV6-2 or TRBV6-3 and TRBJ2-5; 7 bases fit TRBD2. Germline lookup yields CDR1 MNHEY and CDR2 SVGEGT. V lost 4 bases and J lost 2; bases outside the gene matches: 13. This CDR3 region has 17 residues. The DNA for the CDR3 is TGTGCCAGCAGTTGGGGGAGGGCAGGGAGGATTCAAGAGACCCAGTACTTC. This translates into CASSWGRAGRIQETQYF.

The rearrangement links TRBV10-3 to TRBJ2-3, with D hard to call. The CDR3 runs to 12 residues. V was shortened by 3 bases and J by 5 bases, with 6 bases between the two germline ends. Germline CDR1 is ENHRY and CDR2 is SYGVKD. CDR3 residues: CAISDSGDTQYF. The CDR3 DNA is TGTGCCATCAGTGATTCGGGAGATACGCAGTATTTT.

The chain joins TRBV2 to TRBJ1-3; D is uncertain. Trimming took off 6 bases at V and 2 bases at J, with 14 bases between the two ends. The CDR3 has 15 residues. Per the germline V gene, CDR1 is SNHLY and CDR2 is FYNNEI. This CDR3 reads CASRIDLNTGNTIYF. The CDR3 DNA sequence: TGTGCCAGCAGAATAGACTTGAACACTGGAAACACCATATATTTT.

This clonotype was seen only a few times. CDR3 nucleotides: TGTGCCAGCAGCAGATCCGGGACAGGGGTTCTCGAGCAGTACTTC. Translation: CASSRSGTGVLEQYF. The V gene is TRBV6-5, the J gene TRBJ2-7; TRBD1 aligns across 10 bases. V shed 6 bases, J shed 6 bases, and the junction held 11 bases outside the gene matches. Germline values: CDR1 MNHEY, CDR2 SVGAGI. The CDR3 is 15 residues long.

In its sample, this clonotype was seen a few times. The CDR3 bases are TGCGCCAGCAGCTTGGGGGGAGGGAGCAATCAGCCCCAGCATTTT. Protein sequence: CASSLGGGSNQPQHF. The chain combines TRBV5-1 with TRBJ1-5; D not certain. Germline V gene sequence: CDR1 SGHRS, CDR2 YFSETQ. V lost 0 bases to trimming and J lost 1 base, with 8 bases between them. This CDR3 contains 15 residues.

The rearrangement joins TRBV6-1 to TRBJ2-2; the match to TRBD1 covers 7 bases. Trimming took 7 bases from V and 1 from J; bases not matched to a gene: 9. The V gene's germline CDR1 is MNHNS and CDR2 SASEGT. This CDR3 is 16 amino acids long. The CDR3 sequence: CASNRQGSMNTGELFF. DNA of the CDR3: TGTGCCAGCAACCGACAGGGATCGATGAACACCGGGGAGCTGTTTTTT.